These 14 T cell receptor beta chains came from one sample sequenced in a study of blood T cell repertoires in COVID-19. Repertoires were generated with immunoSEQ multiplex PCR, while TCRdb's copy carries only in-frame clones and drops some. The top ten clones hold roughly 25% of a sample with 45,000 or so clones, 87% of them seen once. What was sequenced was peripheral blood. Receptor source: an elderly woman in a cohort sampled during active or convalescent COVID-19.

The chain has TRBV5-1 and TRBJ2-6; no clear D gene. Per the germline V gene, CDR1 is SGHRS and CDR2 is YFSETQ. V gave up 0 bases and J gave up 1 base, with 11 bases separating them. This CDR3 comprises 17 residues. The CDR3 DNA reads as TGCGCCAGCAGCTTGGACTTTCCGCCGTCTGGGGCCAACGTCCTGACTTTC. Encoded protein: CASSLDFPPSGANVLTF.

The chain uses TRBV5-1 and TRBJ2-5; maybe TRBD1 (6 bases). The CDR3 spans 14 residues. Per the germline V gene, CDR1 is SGHRS and CDR2 is YFSETQ. With 3 bases removed from V and 0 bases from J, the gap between germline ends came to 9 bases. CDR3 DNA sequence: TGCGCCAGCAGCTCCGGGACATACCAAGAGACCCAGTACTTC. This encodes CASSSGTYQETQYF.

The V and J genes are TRBV5-1 and TRBJ2-5, with 8 bases that match TRBD1. V lost 4 bases, J lost 5 bases, and 7 bases stayed unmatched. The germline V gene encodes CDR1 SGHRS and CDR2 YFSETQ. The CDR3 has 14 residues. CDR3 sequence reads: CASSRTGSSETQYF. DNA of the CDR3: TGCGCCAGCAGCCGGACAGGGAGTTCCGAGACCCAGTACTTC.

V usage is TRBV10-2 and J usage is TRBJ2-7; maybe TRBD2 (6 bases). CDR1 is WSHSY, CDR2 SAAADI, per germline. Trimming removed 2 bases at V and 7 bases at J, with 12 bases between. The CDR3 loop spans 13 amino acids. CDR3 DNA: TGCGCCAGCAGTGAGGGACCTCGGGGGGAGCAGTACTTC. Its translation: CASSEGPRGEQYF.

The chain recombines TRBV2 with TRBJ1-4; D call uncertain. This CDR3 has 17 amino acids. CDR1 and CDR2 (germline): SNHLY, FYNNEI. The V and J ends lost 0 bases and 0 bases respectively, with 11 bases between them. CDR3: CASSEAQAVSTNEKLFF. CDR3 nucleotide sequence: TGTGCCAGCAGTGAAGCGCAGGCCGTTTCAACTAATGAAAAACTGTTTTTT.

As DNA, the CDR3 is TGTGCCAGCAGTCGTACAGAAGAGACCCAGTACTTC. Amino acids: CASSRTEETQYF. The chain combines TRBV12-3 or TRBV12-4 with TRBJ2-5; D call uncertain. The CDR3 is made up of 12 amino acids. The V end lost 5 bases, the J end lost 3 bases, and 7 bases lay between the germline ends.

J is TRBJ2-7 and V is TRBV21-1; the D call of TRBD1 is as the table states it, not checked on the DNA. TRBV21-1 is an annotated pseudogene. This CDR3 comprises 16 residues. Written as DNA, the CDR3 is TGTGCCAGCAGCACTTACAGGGGGCCACCTCTCTACGAGCAGTACTTC. Residues: CASSTYRGPPLYEQYF.

The rearrangement uses TRBV30 and TRBJ2-1; 15 nucleotides match TRBD2. Germline CDR1 reads GTSNPN; CDR2 reads SVGIG (reference sequence). The CDR3 spans 16 residues. Trimming removed 2 bases from V and 5 bases from J; junction bases left unmatched: 4. The CDR3 is CAWSIGTSGGHNEQFF. The CDR3, as DNA: TGTGCCTGGAGTATCGGGACTAGCGGGGGGCACAATGAGCAGTTCTTC.

This clone was counted only a few times. This chain joins TRBV4-2 and TRBJ1-6, with a possible D match to TRBD1 (5 bases). Germline V gene data show CDR1 as LGHNA and CDR2 as YNFKEQ. The CDR3 has 19 amino acids. The ends were cut back, 1 base at V and 5 bases at J, with 21 bases in the middle. The CDR3 reads CASSQVGGGGTSDNSPLHF. Written as DNA, the CDR3 is TGTGCCAGCAGCCAAGTCGGTGGGGGGGGGACGAGTGATAATTCACCCCTCCACTTT.

The rearrangement links TRBV12-2 to TRBJ2-3; the table calls TRBD2, which could not be checked here. TRBV12-2 is an annotated pseudogene. CDR3 length: 15 amino acids. This CDR3 reads CASRLAAVFGDTQYF. DNA for the CDR3: TGTGCAAGTCGCTTAGCGGCTGTCTTCGGGGATACGCAGTATTTT.

Many counts were recorded for this clone. This chain links TRBV19 with TRBJ1-2; no firm D call. V lost 6 bases, J lost 3 bases, and 8 bases lay in between. CDR3 size: 12 residues. Germline V gene sequence: CDR1 LNHDA, CDR2 SQIVND (reference sequence). The CDR3 protein is CASRDADYGYTF. CDR3 DNA sequence: TGTGCCAGTAGGGATGCGGACTATGGCTACACCTTC.

CDR3 DNA sequence: TGTGCCTGGAGGAGAACAGGGGCAAACTATGGCTACACCTTC. Protein product: CAWRRTGANYGYTF. The chain carries TRBV30 and TRBJ1-2; 7 bases are a match to TRBD1. Germline CDR1 and CDR2: GTSNPN and SVGIG (reference sequence). There are 14 residues in the CDR3. With V trimmed by 3 bases and J by 2 bases, 6 bases remained unmatched.

This rearrangement joins TRBV5-4 to TRBJ2-1, with 11 bases aligning to TRBD2. CDR3 length: 16 amino acids. The junction had 4 bases not matched to a gene; V was cut back by 2 bases and J by 3 bases. Germline loops: CDR1 SGHNT, CDR2 YYREEE (reference sequence). CDR3 bases: TGTGCCAGCAGCTTTAGCGGGGGGGCTCGCTACAATGAGCAGTTCTTC. Translation gives CASSFSGGARYNEQFF.

The V and J genes are TRBV6-4 and TRBJ1-5; the D gene is possibly TRBD1 (5 bases). The length of the CDR3 is 13 residues. CDR1 and CDR2 (germline): MRHNA, SNTAGT. The V end was cut by 2 bases, the J end by 6 bases, with 8 bases between. The DNA for the CDR3 is TGTGCCAGCAGTGACCCCGACAGTCAGCCCCAGCATTTT. Translating it yields CASSDPDSQPQHF.